Presented here are 21 T cell receptor beta chains from one specimen sequenced in a study of beta chain features in type 1 diabetes (dated by TCRdb to between 2017 and 2018). Library creation used the immunoSEQ multiplex PCR assay. The entire isolated RNA was reverse transcribed using the High Capacity cDNA Reverse Transcription Kit, and thus expressed TCRB transcripts were sequenced. TCRdb took over this immuneACCESS table, retaining in-frame rearrangements with V and J assigned. Such tables are incomplete; in checked studies, under half of the missing clones stem from an unresolved V gene, and the remainder is unexplained. This sample gives about 330,000 clones in total; more than 9.5% of them show up just once. The leading ten clones occupy under 0.02% of the sample. Sequenced sample: naive CD4+ T cells from blood. Reading the label with the study, this specimen's cell subset or site is: true naive CD4+ T cells. These receptors came from a woman between 25 and 40 years old in good health.

The chain has TRBV6-1 and TRBJ2-6, with D uncertain. This CDR3 is built from 14 residues. The V end lost 8 bases, the J end lost 0 bases, and 8 bases lay between the germline ends. CDR1 and CDR2 (germline): MNHNS, SASEGT. The CDR3 loop reads CASLSGSGANVLTF. The DNA of the CDR3 is TGTGCCAGCCTCTCCGGCTCTGGGGCCAACGTCCTGACTTTC.

This clone was seen more than once but under ten times. The V gene is TRBV11-2, the J gene TRBJ2-3; the D gene is possibly TRBD2 (6 bases). The CDR3 totals 17 residues. Trimming pared 5 bases from V and 3 bases from J, leaving 21 bases between. The germline gives CDR1 SGHAT, CDR2 FQNNGV. The CDR3 sequence: CASSRSGGAGFTDTQYF. The CDR3 DNA reads TGTGCCAGCAGCCGGAGTGGAGGGGCAGGGTTTACAGATACGCAGTATTTT.

This clone was seen a handful of times. J is TRBJ2-1 and V is TRBV9, with a weak D call TRBD2 (6 bases). The germline V gene encodes CDR1 SGDLS and CDR2 YYNGEE. The CDR3 has 16 residues. V lost 3 bases, J lost 2 bases, and 15 bases lay in between. DNA for the CDR3: TGTGCCAGCAGCGCCATTACTAGCAACCCCTACAATGAGCAGTTCTTC. Translation gives CASSAITSNPYNEQFF.

The rearrangement joins TRBV28 to TRBJ1-5, with D perhaps matching TRBD1 (5 bases). The ends were cut back, 5 bases at V and 2 bases at J, with 13 bases in the middle. There are 15 residues in the CDR3. Per germline, CDR1 MDHEN and CDR2 SYDVKM. CDR3 coding DNA: TGTGCCAGCAGTGACACAGGCGTGGGCAATCAGCCCCAGCATTTT. Protein sequence: CASSDTGVGNQPQHF.

V usage is TRBV13 and J usage is TRBJ2-5; 8 nucleotides agree with TRBD2. J lost 5 bases, V lost 5 bases, and 13 bases had no gene match. Germline CDR1 is PRHDT and CDR2 is FYEKMQ (reference sequence). There are 16 residues in the CDR3. The CDR3 here is CASSRSLSGKGETQYF. CDR3 coding DNA: TGTGCCAGCAGCCGCAGCCTTAGCGGGAAGGGTGAGACCCAGTACTTC.

This clone was recorded only once. The rearrangement joins TRBV28 to TRBJ2-7; TRBD2 matches at 10 bases. CDR1 is MDHEN, CDR2 SYDVKM, per germline. The CDR3 has 12 residues. Here the CDR3 reads CASGRLPAEQYF. The CDR3 nucleotides read TGTGCTAGCGGGAGGCTCCCCGCCGAGCAGTACTTC.

The chain links TRBV30 to TRBJ1-4, with D possibly matching TRBD1 (6 bases). This CDR3 has 16 amino acids. CDR1 GTSNPN and CDR2 SVGIG come from the germline V gene (reference sequence). Trimming pared 1 base from V and 4 bases from J, leaving 16 bases between. The CDR3 coding sequence is TGTGCCTGGAGTGCGAATATACAGGGAATTAATGAAAAACTGTTTTTT. Translating it yields CAWSANIQGINEKLFF.

The gene calls are TRBV2 and TRBJ1-2, with D hard to call. Germline CDR1 and CDR2: SNHLY and FYNNEI. The V gene lost 9 bases and the J gene lost 0 bases, with 14 bases spanning the gap. This CDR3 has 14 amino acids. The DNA of the CDR3 is TGTGCCAGTGGGCGGGAAGTTGCTAACTATGGCTACACCTTC. It is translated as CASGREVANYGYTF.

V and J are TRBV18 and TRBJ2-5; 14 bases align to TRBD2. The CDR3 consists of 17 residues. V shed 3 bases, J shed 1 base, and the junction held 4 bases outside the gene matches. Germline V gene lookup returns CDR1 KGHSH and CDR2 LQKENI. The CDR3 protein is CASSPFGTSGGQETQYF. The CDR3 nucleotides read TGTGCCAGCTCACCGTTTGGGACTAGCGGGGGCCAAGAGACCCAGTACTTC.

This clone was counted between two and nine times. The genes are TRBV7-6 and TRBJ2-1; 11 bases map to TRBD2. Germline lookup yields CDR1 SGHVS and CDR2 FNYEAQ. V shed 8 bases, J shed 7 bases, and the junction held 16 bases outside the gene matches. The CDR3 is 17 amino acids. CDR3 in DNA: TGTGCCAGCCTCTCTCAGTCCGGAACTAGCGGGAGTAATGAGCAGTTCTTC. It encodes CASLSQSGTSGSNEQFF. The complete variable domain, with remaining parts taken from reference TRBV7-6 and TRBJ2-1, reads GAGVSQSPRYKVTKRGQDVALRCDPISGHVSLYWYRQALGQGPEFLTYFNYEAQQDKSGLPNDRFSAERPEGSISTLTIQRTEQRDSAMYRCASLSQSGTSGSNEQFFGPGTRLTVL.

The chain recombines TRBV25-1 with TRBJ2-5; TRBD1 aligns across 8 bases. V shed 4 bases and J 4 bases; nucleotides not matched to a gene: 5. Germline V gives CDR1 MGHDK, CDR2 SYGVNS. The CDR3 is made up of 14 amino acids. CDR3 sequence: CASSGTGGTETQYF. In DNA form, the CDR3 reads TGTGCCAGCAGTGGCACAGGGGGGACAGAGACCCAGTACTTC.

This clone was seen more than once but under ten times. The chain uses TRBV4-1 and TRBJ2-3; 9 positions agree with TRBD1. Per the germline V gene, CDR1 is MGHRA and CDR2 is YSYEKL. The trim removed 3 bases at V and 4 bases at J, leaving 5 bases unmatched. The CDR3 is 15 amino acids. The CDR3, as DNA: TGCGCCAGCAGCCAGGGGACAGGGCTGCCAGATACGCAGTATTTT. Protein product: CASSQGTGLPDTQYF.

The genes are TRBV7-6 and TRBJ2-4, with TRBD2 identical over 10 bases. The V gene's germline CDR1 is SGHVS and CDR2 FNYEAQ. With 5 bases clipped from V and 4 bases from J, the junction kept 11 bases outside the gene matches. The CDR3 runs to 17 residues. For the CDR3, the DNA is TGTGCCAGCAGCCCGGGACTAGCGCGGACGCTTAAAAACATTCAGTACTTC. As protein: CASSPGLARTLKNIQYF.

In its sample, this clone was seen a few times. V is TRBV5-1 and J is TRBJ1-1; the match to TRBD1 covers 10 bases. Germline V gene data show CDR1 as SGHRS and CDR2 as YFSETQ. V was pared by 4 bases and J by 2 bases, with 8 bases of the junction left unmatched. This CDR3 comprises 16 residues. The DNA of the CDR3 is TGCGCCAGCAGCCTTGACGGACAGGGGGGAAACACTGAAGCTTTCTTT. Translating it yields CASSLDGQGGNTEAFF.

There are a few counts of this clone. Additional DNA sequences in this sample encode the identical CDR3. This chain links TRBV19 with TRBJ2-3; possible D gene TRBD2, 5 bases. The V and J ends lost 8 bases and 6 bases respectively, with 12 bases between them. The CDR3 sequence is 12 residues long. Germline V CDR1 and CDR2: LNHDA, SQIVND (reference sequence). The CDR3 loop is CASSTSTDTQYF. Here the CDR3 DNA reads TGTGCCAGTTCCACTAGTACCGATACGCAGTATTTT. The variable domain in full, with the rest retrieved from reference TRBV19 and TRBJ2-3, is DGGITQSPKYLFRKEGQNVTLSCEQNLNHDAMYWYRQDPGQGLRLIYYSQIVNDFQKGDIAEGYSVSREKKESFPLTVTSAQKNPTAFYLCASSTSTDTQYFGPGTRLTVL.

The rearrangement links TRBV28 to TRBJ1-1, with TRBD1 as a possible D gene (6 bases). V gave up 4 bases and J gave up 1 base, with 16 bases separating them. This CDR3 comprises 16 residues. Germline V CDR1 and CDR2: MDHEN, SYDVKM. Written as DNA, the CDR3 is TGTGCCAGCAGTTCACCGGGACACCCTGGGAACACTGAAGCTTTCTTT. Translation: CASSSPGHPGNTEAFF.

This rearrangement joins TRBV25-1 to TRBJ1-1; D perhaps matches TRBD1 (6 bases). CDR1 MGHDK and CDR2 SYGVNS come from the germline V gene. Trimming stripped 5 bases from V and 0 bases from J, with 13 bases between. This CDR3 has 15 residues. For the CDR3, the DNA is TGTGCCAGCAGTTTTCCAGGGGCGATGAACACTGAAGCTTTCTTT. It specifies CASSFPGAMNTEAFF.

This clone was seen only a few times. The chain uses TRBV6-1 and TRBJ1-5, with 7 positions matching TRBD1. There are 22 residues in the CDR3. Germline V CDR1 and CDR2: MNHNS, SASEGT. Germline trimming cut 0 bases from V and 0 bases from J; bases unmatched to any gene: 20. CDR3 in amino acids: CASSEALHRFVGTDYSNQPQHF. The CDR3 DNA reads as TGTGCCAGCAGTGAAGCTCTTCACCGTTTTGTAGGGACAGATTATAGCAATCAGCCCCAGCATTTT.

In its sample, this clone was seen a few times. The chain has TRBV7-3 and TRBJ2-3; D is ambiguous. The V and J ends lost 4 bases and 6 bases respectively, with 14 bases between them. The V gene's germline CDR1 is SGHTA and CDR2 FQGTGA. This CDR3 is 14 amino acids long. CDR3 sequence reads: CASSSPTVEDTQYF. Written as DNA, the CDR3 is TGTGCCAGCAGCTCACCCACGGTAGAGGATACGCAGTATTTT.

V is TRBV5-6 and J is TRBJ2-3; D is uncertain. V lost 6 bases and J 3 bases, leaving 17 bases between the germline ends. The CDR3 covers 15 residues. From germline, CDR1 is SGHDT and CDR2 YYEEEE. The CDR3 spells CASNVPNHRTDTQYF. In DNA, the CDR3 is TGTGCCAGCAACGTGCCGAATCATCGGACAGATACGCAGTATTTT. The full variable domain, with the rest looked up from reference TRBV5-6 and TRBJ2-3, is DAGVTQSPTHLIKTRGQQVTLRCSPKSGHDTVSWYQQALGQGPQFIFQYYEEEERQRGNFPDRFSGHQFPNYSSELNVNALLLGDSALYLCASNVPNHRTDTQYFGPGTRLTVL.

The V call is TRBV7-2, the J call TRBJ2-1, with 10 nucleotides matching TRBD2. The CDR3 is 18 residues long. After removal of 2 bases from V and 8 bases from J, the junction contained 15 bases not matched to a gene. Per germline, CDR1 SGHTA and CDR2 FQGNSA. In DNA, the CDR3 is TGTGCCAGCAGCTTACGGGGGGCTTGGACTAGCGGCCTACATGAGCAGTTCTTC. It translates to CASSLRGAWTSGLHEQFF.